A selection of T cell receptor beta chains follows, all from one sample in a study of cytotoxic CD8 clonotypes in ibrutinib-treated CLL. Sequencing used immunoSEQ multiplex PCR; TCRdb keeps in-frame clones, though not all of them. The data contain about 130,000 clones, 70% to 90% of them singletons. Sequences were derived from PBMCs, sampled after 24 months of ibrutinib treatment. All receptors come from a human donor with chronic lymphocytic leukemia. CDR3s include the opening cysteine and the closing phenylalanine or tryptophan. D genes are given only for firm matches. Expanded clones are given a class, and other clones once, few, many or no size at all.

TRBD2 NA TRBJ2-1 TRBV5-1 TGCGCCAGCAGCCCGGGACTAGCGACCTACAATGAGCAGTTCTTC CASSPGLATYNEQFF
NA NA TRBJ2-5 TRBV5-1 TGCGCCAGCAGCTTGGACCCCCCGACAGGCAGACAAGAGACCCAGTACTTC CASSLDPPTGRQETQYF
NA NA TRBJ2-7 TRBV9 TGTGCCAGCAGCGTAGGGGTAGGTCCCGAGCAGTACTTC CASSVGVGPEQYF
NA NA TRBJ1-2 TRBV7-9 TGTGCCAGCAGCCCGGGGATTAGCTATGGCTACACCTTC CASSPGISYGYTF
NA NA TRBJ2-7 TRBV7-3 TGTGCCAGCAGCTTAACTTCCGGGGGGCCCTACGAGCAGTACTTC CASSLTSGGPYEQYF
NA NA TRBJ2-6 TRBV6-1 TGTGCCAGCGAGGAGGTCTCTGGGGCCAACGTCCTGACTTTC CASEEVSGANVLTF
NA NA TRBJ2-1 TRBV11-2 TGTGCCAGCAGCCCCCCTTGGTCGGGTTACAATGAGCAGTTCTTC CASSPPWSGYNEQFF
TRBD1 NA TRBJ1-3 TRBV28 TGTGCCAGCAGTTCCTCGGGACAGAGAAACACCATATATTTT CASSSSGQRNTIYF
TRBD2 NA TRBJ2-3 TRBV10-3 TGTGCCATCAGAACTAGCGGGGGGCAAGGGGATACGCAGTATTTT CAIRTSGGQGDTQYF
NA NA TRBJ2-5 TRBV5-1 TGCGCCAGCAGCCACACAGGGACGGACAAAGAGACCCAGTACTTC CASSHTGTDKETQYF
NA NA TRBJ1-1 TRBV6-5 TGTGCCAGCAACGCGGTTGGGCCGAACACTGAAGCTTTCTTT CASNAVGPNTEAFF
TRBD1 NA TRBJ1-5 TRBV4-3 TGCGCCAGCAGCCAAGGTCTGACAGGGAACCAGCCCCAGCATTTT CASSQGLTGNQPQHF
TRBD1 NA TRBJ1-3 TRBV27 TGTGCCAGCAGTCCCGGACAGGGGCCTGGAAACACCATATATTTT CASSPGQGPGNTIYF
NA NA TRBJ1-2 TRBV7-2 TGTGCCAGCAGCTTAGAGGCGGGGAGGGGCTATGGCTACACCTTC CASSLEAGRGYGYTF
TRBD2 NA TRBJ2-3 TRBV4-2 TGTGCCAGCAGCCAAGGGATAACTAGCGGGTCCACAGATACGCAGTATTTT CASSQGITSGSTDTQYF
NA NA TRBJ1-5 TRBV4-1 TGCGCCAGCAGCCAATTCGGTCAGGGCAATCAGCCCCAGCATTTT CASSQFGQGNQPQHF
TRBD2 NA TRBJ2-3 TRBV19 TGTGCCAGTAAAACTAGCGTAGCAGATACGCAGTATTTT CASKTSVADTQYF
NA NA TRBJ2-7 TRBV5-8 TGTGCCAGCAGCTTGGGGGACTGGCGGGGCTACGAGCAGTACTTC CASSLGDWRGYEQYF
NA few TRBJ2-2 TRBV5-8 TGTGCCAGCAGCTTGGAGGGAAGGTCCGGGGAGCTGTTTTTT CASSLEGRSGELFF
NA NA TRBJ2-4 TRBV28 TGTGCCAGCACACCCTATTTAGAGGCCACAAACTTAGCCAAAAACATTCAGTACTTC CASTPYLEATNLAKNIQYF
TRBD1 NA TRBJ1-5 TRBV4-2 TGTGCCAGCAGCCAACTCCTACAGGGGAGCAATCAGCCCCAGCATTTT CASSQLLQGSNQPQHF
TRBD1 NA TRBJ1-2 TRBV28 TGTGCCAGCATCTCTTCAGACGGACAGGGTGACTATGGCTACACCTTC CASISSDGQGDYGYTF
NA NA TRBJ1-4 TRBV4-1 TGCGCCAGCAGCCAAAGTGGGTTGAGGGAAAAACTGTTTTTT CASSQSGLREKLFF
TRBD1 NA TRBJ1-2 TRBV28 TGTGCCAGCAGGGGGACAGGAAGAAGCTACACCTTC CASRGTGRSYTF
NA NA TRBJ2-7 TRBV7-8 TGTGCCAGCAGCTTAGCGGGTCAGGCGCTCGAGCAGTACTTC CASSLAGQALEQYF
TRBD1 NA TRBJ2-2 TRBV2 TGTGCCAGCAGTGATCAGGGGGCGACCGGGGAGCTGTTTTTT CASSDQGATGELFF
NA NA TRBJ1-6 TRBV7-9 TGTGCCAGCAGCTTAGACAGGGTATCGAATTCACCCCTCCACTTT CASSLDRVSNSPLHF
NA NA TRBJ2-3 TRBV11-2 TGTGCCAGCAGGCGACCGGGAACCAGCACAGATACGCAGTATTTT CASRRPGTSTDTQYF
TRBD2 NA TRBJ2-3 TRBV6-4 TGTGCCAGCAGGGCCCCTCTAGCGGGAGGGCCTCTTGAGTTGGATACGCAGTATTTT CASRAPLAGGPLELDTQYF
NA NA TRBJ2-7 TRBV5-5 TGTGCCAGCAGCGGCCGACAGGCTGCTTACGAGCAGTACTTC CASSGRQAAYEQYF
NA NA TRBJ2-3 TRBV5-4 TGTGCCAGCAGCGATCCGGAGGGGGGGGCCACAGATACGCAGTATTTT CASSDPEGGATDTQYF
NA NA TRBJ2-7 TRBV5-4 TGTGCCAGCAGCTTGGAGGGCCTACCATACGAGCAGTACTTC CASSLEGLPYEQYF
NA NA TRBJ2-5 TRBV7-8 TGTGCCAGCAGCCGGGGGCGAGGGGGGGCGGGGGAGACCCAGTACTTC CASSRGRGGAGETQYF
NA NA TRBJ1-6 TRBV30 TGTGCCTGGAGGGGGCCCGTGAGCTCCTATAATTCACCCCTCCACTTT CAWRGPVSSYNSPLHF
TRBD1 NA TRBJ1-4 TRBV7-9 TGTGCCAGCAGCTTAGCAGGGGGCGATAATGAAAAACTGTTTTTT CASSLAGGDNEKLFF
NA NA TRBJ1-2 TRBV6-5 TGTGCCAGCAGTACCACCGACGGAAAAATGTATGGCTACACCTTC CASSTTDGKMYGYTF
NA NA TRBJ1-1 TRBV28 TGTGCCAGCAGTTTGGGGACTGAGGCCACTGAAGCTTTCTTT CASSLGTEATEAFF
TRBD2 NA TRBJ2-3 TRBV5-1 TGCGCCAGCAGCTTGGGGGAGGGCTTGGGCACAGATACGCAGTATTTT CASSLGEGLGTDTQYF
NA NA TRBJ1-4 TRBV5-1 TGCGCCAGCAGCTTGGCAGTTGATGAAAAACTGTTTTTT CASSLAVDEKLFF
NA NA TRBJ1-1 TRBV7-3 TGTGCCAGCAGCTTACGTGGGCCCAAAACCAACACTGAAGCTTTCTTT CASSLRGPKTNTEAFF
TRBD1 NA TRBJ2-6 TRBV4-3 TGCGCCAGCAGCCAAATAACAGGGGCCCAAGGGGCCAACGTCCTGACTTTC CASSQITGAQGANVLTF
TRBD1 few TRBJ2-3 TRBV6-5 TGTGCCAGCAGCACGGGCACAGGGGCAGATACGCAGTATTTT CASSTGTGADTQYF
TRBD2 NA TRBJ2-7 TRBV11-2 TGTGCCAGCAGGCCAGCAGTAGCGGGCGCCTACGAGCAGTACTTC CASRPAVAGAYEQYF
NA NA TRBJ1-3 TRBV10-1 TGCGCCAGCAGTGAGTCCCGCTCTGGAAACACCATATATTTT CASSESRSGNTIYF
TRBD1 once TRBJ2-1 TRBV7-3 TGTGCCAGCAGCTCCGACAGGGGTTACAATGAGCAGTTCTTC CASSSDRGYNEQFF
NA NA TRBJ2-1 TRBV19 TGTGCCAGTAGAAGATCGGAGGACGGGAAATTCTACAATGAGCAGTTCTTC CASRRSEDGKFYNEQFF
NA NA TRBJ2-7 TRBV28 TGTGCCAGCAGTTTAACCTACGAGCAGTACTTC CASSLTYEQYF